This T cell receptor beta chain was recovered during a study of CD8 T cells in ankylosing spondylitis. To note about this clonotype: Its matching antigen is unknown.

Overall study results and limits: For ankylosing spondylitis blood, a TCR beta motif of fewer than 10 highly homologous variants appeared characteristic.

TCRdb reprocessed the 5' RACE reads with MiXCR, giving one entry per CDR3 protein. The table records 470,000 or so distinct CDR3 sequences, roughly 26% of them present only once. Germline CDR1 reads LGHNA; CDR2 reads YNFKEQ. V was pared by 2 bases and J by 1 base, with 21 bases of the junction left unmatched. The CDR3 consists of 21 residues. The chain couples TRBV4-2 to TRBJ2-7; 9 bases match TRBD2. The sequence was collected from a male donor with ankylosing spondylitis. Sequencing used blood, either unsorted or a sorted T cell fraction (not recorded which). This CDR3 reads CASSQSLRYGRAGGLSYEQYV. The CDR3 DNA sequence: TGTGCCAGCAGCCAATCCTTACGGTACGGTAGGGCGGGAGGGCTATCCTACGAGCAGTACGTC.